The source of this T cell receptor beta chain is a study of blood T cell repertoires in COVID-19. CDR3 length: 15 residues. CDR1 and CDR2 from the germline V gene are SGDLS and YYNGEE. With 6 bases clipped from V and 1 base from J, the junction kept 6 bases outside the gene matches. The repertoire was sequenced with immunoSEQ multiplex PCR; TCRdb's copy has only in-frame clones and lacks some. This table has roughly 500,000 clones, over 75% appearing once. The recovered donors of Cohort 3 showed two negative PCRs, clearance, or symptom resolution. The sample taken for sequencing was PBMCs or T cells enriched from blood (not recorded which). The TCR comes from a woman between 35 and 50 years old who had recovered from COVID-19. The chain is built from TRBV9 and TRBJ2-3; 9 nucleotides agree with TRBD1. The DNA of the CDR3 is TGTGCCAGCACCACAGGGGGCTTGGGCACAGATACGCAGTATTTT. It translates to CASTTGGLGTDTQYF.